This T cell receptor (beta chain) was captured in a study of blood T cell repertoires in COVID-19. Original processing methods: Estimation of nucleated cell counts relied on the amplification of reference gene primers. Sequenced by immunoSEQ multiplex PCR; TCRdb stores in-frame clones only, minus some. The V and J calls and clone size were taken over from that table, and D and trimming were inferred from the DNA. The sample records a few hundred thousand clones, roughly 88% being singletons. The CDR3 runs 17 residues. The V and J ends lost 3 bases and 1 base, in that order; junction bases with no gene match: 9. The germline V gene encodes CDR1 KGHSH and CDR2 LQKENI.

The chain employs TRBV18 and TRBJ1-5, with 7 bases aligning to TRBD1. The sample comprised peripheral blood. This TCR derives from a woman in her 30s who had recovered from COVID-19. The CDR3 loop reads CASSPGFRTGSNQPQHF. CDR3 sequence (DNA): TGTGCCAGCTCACCGGGGTTCAGGACAGGAAGCAATCAGCCCCAGCATTTT. The whole variable domain, filled in from reference TRBV18 and TRBJ1-5, reads NAGVMQNPRHLVRRRGQEARLRCSPMKGHSHVYWYRQLPEEGLKFMVYLQKENIIDESGMPKERFSAEFPKEGPSILRIQQVVRGDSAAYFCASSPGFRTGSNQPQHFGDGTRLSIL.